One sample yielded the 11 T cell receptor beta chains listed below, sequenced in a study of cytomegalovirus exposure and HLA in healthy donors. Primers included in the PCR were 60 Vbeta and 13 Jbeta primers. Here immunoSEQ multiplex PCR was the method, and the copy in TCRdb shows in-frame clones only, minus some. Counted here are around 150,000 clones, around 90% occurring once; the ten biggest clones make up around 0.54%. What was sequenced was PBMCs. These receptors were collected from a woman aged 40 to 50 in good health and CMV-seronegative.

V and J are TRBV7-9 and TRBJ1-2; possible D gene TRBD1, 5 bases. V dropped 6 bases and J dropped 4 bases, with 18 bases sitting between them. There are 15 residues in the CDR3. Per the germline V gene, CDR1 is SEHNR and CDR2 is FQNEAQ (reference sequence). CDR3 coding DNA: TGTGCCAGCAGTCCACGGGGGGGTACGGGCTATGGCTACACCTTC. It translates to CASSPRGGTGYGYTF.

CDR3 sequence (DNA): TGTGCCAGCAGTGATAGGGGATCCCGTACAAACCTGTTTTTT. Translating gives CASSDRGSRTNLFF. V is TRBV11-3 and J is TRBJ1-4; D may be TRBD1 (5 bases). This CDR3 region has 14 residues. Trimming took off 6 bases at V and 14 bases at J, with 22 bases between the two ends. Germline V gives CDR1 SGHNT, CDR2 YENEEA.

V gene TRBV6-1 combines with J gene TRBJ2-4; 7 nucleotides match TRBD2. Unmatched junction bases numbered 2, after V lost 4 bases and J lost 2 bases. CDR3 length: 14 amino acids. Germline V gives CDR1 MNHNS, CDR2 SASEGT. CDR3 loop: CASSGGGTKNIQYF. CDR3 sequence (DNA): TGTGCCAGCAGTGGGGGGGGAACCAAAAACATTCAGTACTTC.

The chain joins TRBV2 to TRBJ1-5; D may be TRBD1 (6 bases). Germline V gene data show CDR1 as SNHLY and CDR2 as FYNNEI. CDR3 size: 14 residues. V lost 4 bases to trimming and J lost 5 bases, with 12 bases between them. CDR3: CASSGGGGHQPQHF. In DNA form, the CDR3 reads TGTGCCAGCAGTGGAGGGGGGGGACATCAGCCCCAGCATTTT.

DNA for the CDR3: TGTGCCAGCAGCTTGGAGCGGGGAATCGGTGAAGCTTTCTTT. As protein: CASSLERGIGEAFF. The chain has TRBV5-8 and TRBJ1-1; D not resolved. CDR1 is SGHTS, CDR2 YDEGEE, per germline. This CDR3 is built from 14 residues. Trimming shortened V by 0 bases and J by 7 bases, and 13 bases separated the two germline ends.

The J gene is TRBJ2-5, the V gene TRBV30; D possibly corresponds to TRBD2 (5 bases). Deletions cut 0 bases from V and 8 bases from J, with 7 bases between. Germline loops: CDR1 GTSNPN, CDR2 SVGIG (reference sequence). The CDR3 has 11 residues. CDR3 loop: CAWSVRLTQYF. CDR3 in DNA: TGTGCCTGGAGTGTTCGACTAACCCAGTACTTC.

In DNA form, the CDR3 reads TGTGCCACTCTGGGACAGTTCACCGATCCAGCTTTCTTT. Its protein is CATLGQFTDPAFF. The chain couples TRBV19 to TRBJ1-1, with 7 bases fitting TRBD1. The CDR3 is 13 residues long. Trimming cost V 10 bases and J 10 bases; bases outside gene matches: 15. Germline V gene sequence: CDR1 LNHDA, CDR2 SQIVND (reference sequence). Together with reference TRBV19 and TRBJ1-1, the CDR3 gives the full variable domain: DGGITQSPKYLFRKEGQNVTLSCEQNLNHDAMYWYRQDPGQGLRLIYYSQIVNDFQKGDIAEGYSVSREKKESFPLTVTSAQKNPTAFYLCATLGQFTDPAFFGQGTRLTVV.

The chain employs TRBV5-1 and TRBJ2-7; TRBD2 matches at 7 bases. Germline loops: CDR1 SGHRS, CDR2 YFSETQ. This CDR3 is built from 14 residues. Trimming took 3 bases from V and 6 from J; bases not matched to a gene: 9. The CDR3 region has the DNA TGCGCCAGCAGCTCGGAAAGCGGGGTAAGCGAGCAGTACTTC. This sequence encodes CASSSESGVSEQYF.

The V call is TRBV11-3, the J call TRBJ2-5, with 10 positions matching TRBD1. Germline V gene sequence: CDR1 SGHNT, CDR2 YENEEA. The CDR3 is 15 residues long. V lost 5 bases to trimming and J lost 3 bases; unmatched junction nucleotides: 6. CDR3 residues: CASSSRTGGEETQYF. The CDR3 DNA reads as TGTGCCAGCAGCAGTAGGACAGGGGGGGAAGAGACCCAGTACTTC.

The chain carries TRBV5-1 and TRBJ2-1; the D is unclear. Trimming cost V 4 bases and J 8 bases, with 16 bases left between them. The germline V gene has CDR1 SGHRS and CDR2 YFSETQ. The CDR3 runs 14 residues. CDR3 in amino acids: CASSLRAGRDEQFF. The CDR3 DNA sequence: TGCGCCAGCAGCCTACGAGCCGGCCGGGATGAGCAGTTCTTC.

The chain employs TRBV6-5 and TRBJ2-1; 7 nucleotides line up with TRBD2. The germline gives CDR1 MNHEY, CDR2 SVGAGI. The trim removed 4 bases at V and 4 bases at J, leaving 7 bases unmatched. The CDR3 totals 15 residues. CDR3 nucleotide sequence: TGTGCCAGCAGTTGGGGGGGGGACCCTTACAATGAGCAGTTCTTC. It translates to CASSWGGDPYNEQFF.